Each of the 27 T cell receptor beta chains below was sequenced from the same sample in a study of T cells in Graves' hyperthyroidism and ophthalmopathy. The source material, RNA transcripts, was used to amplify TCR beta CDR3 regions. The TCR CDR3 first-round RT-PCR relied on the HTBI primer set. A single record per CDR3 protein comes from TCRdb applying MiXCR to the multiplex PCR reads. The top ten hold more than 11% of the sample, which has fewer than 650,000 distinct CDR3 sequences, 13% to 15% seen once. The material sequenced was blood. These receptors were taken from a woman aged 40 to 50 with Graves' hyperthyroidism.

This clonotype has just a few counts. The rearrangement joins TRBV6-1 to TRBJ2-6; 8 bases are shared with TRBD1. Germline CDR1 is MNHNS and CDR2 is SASEGT. After removal of 8 bases from V and 0 bases from J, the junction contained 12 bases not matched to a gene. The CDR3 consists of 18 residues. In nucleotides, the CDR3 is TGTGCCAGCGCACAGGGGGGACAGTATCTCTCTGGGGCCAACGTCCTGACTTTC. Translating it yields CASAQGGQYLSGANVLTF.

This clonotype was seen many times. The J gene is TRBJ1-5, the V gene TRBV12-3 or TRBV12-4; TRBD1 matches at 7 bases. V lost 5 bases to trimming and J lost 5 bases; unmatched junction nucleotides: 9. The CDR3 runs 15 residues. The CDR3 region has the DNA TGTGCCAGCAGTCCTGGGACAGCGGGGGATCAGCCCCAGCATTTT. This gives the protein CASSPGTAGDQPQHF.

The table lists this clonotype with a few counts. A read error is possible here, since a much larger clone lies one base away. This chain uses TRBV28 with TRBJ2-1; TRBD2 matches at 7 bases. CDR3 length equals 16 residues. CDR1 is MDHEN and CDR2 is SYDVKM in the germline V gene. CDR3 nucleotides: TGTGCCGGCAGTTTACGCCTGGAGGGAGGGCCCTATGAGCAGTTCTTC. Translated, it gives CAGSLRLEGGPYEQFF.

As concerns this clonotype: It may be a read error: a sequence one base away is much more abundant. The V gene is TRBV2, the J gene TRBJ2-1, with TRBD1 matching over 7 bases. Germline V CDR1 and CDR2: SNHLY, FYNNEI. The CDR3 has 11 amino acids. CDR3 sequence: CVSSLDREQFF. For the CDR3, the DNA is TGTGTCAGCAGTTTGGACAGGGAGCAGTTCTTC.

Details on this clonotype: Since no conserved phenylalanine or tryptophan closes the CDR3, a read error is the likely cause. The genes are TRBV5-1 and TRBJ2-5, with D unresolved. The CDR3 contains 15 residues. Germline V CDR1 and CDR2: SGHRS, YFSETQ. Deletions cut 1 base from V and 2 bases from J, with 12 bases between. For the CDR3, the DNA is TGCGCCAGCAGCTTGCAGCCAGGTCCGCAAGAGACCCAGTACTTG. This gives the protein CASSLQPGPQETQYL.

This clonotype was counted only a few times. This chain links TRBV6-1 with TRBJ1-1; a possible D gene is TRBD1 (6 bases). The V end was cut by 7 bases, the J end by 3 bases, with 12 bases between. Germline CDR1 and CDR2: MNHNS and SASEGT. CDR3 length equals 13 residues. The CDR3: CASNDPGDTEAFF. The CDR3 nucleotides are TGTGCCAGCAACGACCCAGGGGACACTGAAGCTTTCTTT.

In this sample, this clonotype turned up many times. V usage is TRBV28 and J usage is TRBJ1-5; 8 nucleotides align to TRBD1. V trimming: 6 bases; J trimming: 6 bases; junction bases outside the gene matches: 10. Looked up from germline, CDR1 is MDHEN and CDR2 is SYDVKM. The CDR3 runs to 15 residues. CDR3 region: CASSSTGTGSQPQHF. In DNA, the CDR3 is TGTGCCAGCAGCTCTACCGGGACAGGTAGTCAGCCCCAGCATTTT.

As for this clonotype: This may come from a read error, since a much larger clone is one base off. This rearrangement joins TRBV5-1 to TRBJ2-1; TRBD2 matches 8 bases. The germline V gene encodes CDR1 SGHRS and CDR2 YFSETQ. CDR3 size: 15 residues. V was pared by 4 bases and J by 0 bases, with 3 bases of the junction left unmatched. The CDR3 reads CASSRTSSSYNEQFF. The CDR3 nucleotides read TGCGCCAGCAGCCGGACTAGCAGCTCCTACAATGAGCAGTTCTTC.

The chain is built from TRBV20-1 and TRBJ2-7; 9 positions agree with TRBD1. V lost 2 bases to trimming and J lost 0 bases; unmatched junction nucleotides: 5. CDR3 size: 15 residues. Germline V gene lookup returns CDR1 DFQATT and CDR2 SNEGSKA (reference sequence). CDR3 nucleotides: TGCAGTGCTAGAACGGGACAGGGAATCTCCTACGAGCAGTACTTC. Translation: CSARTGQGISYEQYF.

This clonotype came up many times. The V and J genes are TRBV7-2 and TRBJ1-5; 9 bases are a match to TRBD1. Germline values: CDR1 SGHTA, CDR2 FQGNSA. The CDR3 spans 15 residues. Trimming cost V 5 bases and J 1 base; bases outside gene matches: 3. Here the CDR3 reads CASSVTGGSNQPQHF. In DNA form, the CDR3 reads TGTGCCAGCAGCGTTACAGGGGGCAGCAATCAGCCCCAGCATTTT.

This sequence joins TRBV5-1 and TRBJ2-7, with a possible D match to TRBD1 (6 bases). CDR1 and CDR2 from the germline V gene are SGHRS and YFSETQ. The CDR3 extends over 12 amino acids. Trimming took 4 bases from V and 9 from J, leaving 14 bases between them. The CDR3 region is CASSEGQWGQYF. The DNA for the CDR3 is TGCGCCAGCAGCGAAGGACAGTGGGGGCAGTACTTC.

In its sample, this clonotype was seen a few times. A much bigger clone sits one base away, suggesting this may be a read error. CDR3 amino acids: CASSLGIGLVNEQFF. The CDR3 DNA reads as TGTGCCAGCAGCTTGGGAATCGGACTAGTCAATGAGCAGTTCTTC. The chain joins TRBV7-2 to TRBJ2-1; 7 bases agree with TRBD2. The germline gives CDR1 SGHTA, CDR2 FQGNSA. The CDR3 is 15 amino acids. The junction had 8 bases not matched to a gene; V was cut back by 3 bases and J by 6 bases.

This clonotype was detected only a few times. The CDR3 loop is CSARGRATVRNQPQHF. CDR3 DNA sequence: TGCAGTGCTAGAGGCAGGGCAACGGTTCGCAATCAGCCCCAGCATTTT. This chain connects TRBV20-1 to TRBJ1-5, with D possibly being TRBD1 (5 bases). CDR3 length: 16 residues. V was pared by 1 base and J by 2 bases, with 15 bases between. Germline V gives CDR1 DFQATT, CDR2 SNEGSKA (reference sequence).

The chain uses TRBV27 and TRBJ2-1, with a tentative D call TRBD2 (5 bases). Germline CDR1 and CDR2: MNHEY and SMNVEV (reference sequence). The CDR3 totals 14 residues. V lost 1 base and J lost 3, with 7 bases in between. The CDR3 region is CASSLFRGYNEQFF. CDR3 nucleotide sequence: TGTGCCAGCAGTTTATTTCGGGGCTACAATGAGCAGTTCTTC.

The chain employs TRBV14 and TRBJ2-4; D is undetermined. V shed 3 bases and J shed 6 bases, with 12 bases lying between them. The CDR3 spans 14 residues. The germline V gene has CDR1 SGHDN and CDR2 FVKESK. The CDR3 DNA follows: TGTGCCAGCAGCCAGTCTACTGTGGCAAACATTCAGTACTTC. Translated, it gives CASSQSTVANIQYF. The complete variable domain, with remaining parts taken from reference TRBV14 and TRBJ2-4, reads EAGVTQFPSHSVIEKGQTVTLRCDPISGHDNLYWYRRVMGKEIKFLLHFVKESKQDESGMPNNRFLAERTGGTYSTLKVQPAELEDSGVYFCASSQSTVANIQYFGAGTRLSVL.

This clonotype was observed at least ten times. The J gene is TRBJ1-1, the V gene TRBV27; no clear D gene. This CDR3 contains 15 residues. With 7 bases removed from V and 1 base from J, the gap between germline ends came to 16 bases. Germline V gene sequence: CDR1 MNHEY, CDR2 SMNVEV (reference sequence). CDR3 coding DNA: TGTGCCAGCATTCCTCTCGGGAGGCCGAACACTGAAGCTTTCTTT. Translation: CASIPLGRPNTEAFF.

The chain combines TRBV25-1 with TRBJ1-2, with D perhaps TRBD1 (6 bases). This CDR3 is built from 13 residues. The germline V gene has CDR1 MGHDK and CDR2 SYGVNS. With 6 bases removed from V and 4 bases from J, the gap between germline ends came to 12 bases. The CDR3 DNA reads TGTGCCAGCAGGGACAGTAATTCCTATGGCTACACCTTC. This encodes CASRDSNSYGYTF.

This clonotype came up a few times. The V gene is TRBV19, the J gene TRBJ2-1; D is uncertain. V was cut by 4 bases and J by 2 bases, with 12 bases left in between. The germline gives CDR1 LNHDA, CDR2 SQIVND (reference sequence). The CDR3 has 15 residues. CDR3 nucleotide sequence: TGTGCCAGTAGTACCTCATTTAATCCCTACAATGAGCAGTTCTTC. It yields the protein CASSTSFNPYNEQFF.

The chain joins TRBV24-1 to TRBJ2-5; 7 bases fit TRBD1. The J call may be faulty, since TRBJ2-4 better matches the DNA end. The V gene's germline CDR1 is KGHDR and CDR2 SFDVKD. This CDR3 spans 15 amino acids. CDR3 region: CATSDSRQGPNIQYF. The CDR3 nucleotides are TGTGCCACCAGTGATTCCCGACAGGGACCAAACATTCAGTACTTC.

Note on this clonotype: This may be a read error, as it is one base from a much larger clone. The chain employs TRBV5-1 and TRBJ2-1; D may be TRBD2 (6 bases). The closer fit of TRBJ2-7 to the DNA end suggests the J call may be wrong. CDR3 length: 15 amino acids. Germline V gives CDR1 SGHRS, CDR2 YFSETQ. The CDR3, as DNA: TGCGCCAGCAGCGCCATGGAGGGGTCCTACAATGAGCAGTACTTC. Encoded protein: CASSAMEGSYNEQYF.

Many counts were recorded for this clonotype. V usage is TRBV27 and J usage is TRBJ2-3, with 12 bases aligning to TRBD2. With 1 base clipped from V and 0 bases from J, the junction kept 2 bases outside the gene matches. The CDR3 contains 17 residues. Germline V lookup: CDR1 MNHEY, CDR2 SMNVEV (reference sequence). Written as DNA, the CDR3 is TGTGCCAGCAGTTTATTGGGGACTAGCGGGAGCACAGATACGCAGTATTTT. Translation: CASSLLGTSGSTDTQYF.

There are many counts of this clonotype. V usage is TRBV5-1 and J usage is TRBJ2-7; 7 bases are shared with TRBD1. Germline loops: CDR1 SGHRS, CDR2 YFSETQ. The CDR3 has 13 residues. Trimming removed 6 bases from V and 6 bases from J; junction bases left unmatched: 9. The CDR3 sequence is CASTPGTVGEQYF. The CDR3 DNA sequence: TGCGCCAGCACCCCCGGGACAGTGGGCGAGCAGTACTTC.

The rearrangement joins TRBV4-1 to TRBJ2-5; D ambiguous. Germline CDR1 and CDR2: MGHRA and YSYEKL. Trimming took off 2 bases at V and 1 base at J, with 14 bases between the two ends. There are 16 residues in the CDR3. The CDR3 protein is CASSQFGPKPQETQYF. CDR3 DNA: TGCGCCAGCAGCCAATTCGGGCCAAAACCCCAAGAGACCCAGTACTTC.

This clonotype was detected many times. This chain uses TRBV20-1 with TRBJ1-1; D remains ambiguous. V dropped 3 bases and J dropped 0 bases, with 11 bases sitting between them. The CDR3 contains 14 residues. Germline assignment: CDR1 DFQATT and CDR2 SNEGSKA (reference sequence). The DNA for the CDR3 is TGCAGTGCTAGCCCCGGAAACATGAACACTGAAGCTTTCTTT. This gives the protein CSASPGNMNTEAFF.

This clonotype has a count of ten or more. V and J are TRBV6-1 and TRBJ1-1; TRBD1 matches at 8 bases. The CDR3 is 17 residues long. Germline V CDR1 and CDR2: MNHNS, SASEGT. Trimming removed 3 bases from V and 3 bases from J; junction bases left unmatched: 12. CDR3 nucleotide sequence: TGTGCCAGCAGTGATCTGTCGGGGACAGGAGGTTACACTGAAGCTTTCTTT. Its translation: CASSDLSGTGGYTEAFF.

This clonotype was observed many times. The genes are TRBV12-3 or TRBV12-4 and TRBJ2-3; 8 bases match TRBD2. V gave up 7 bases and J gave up 5 bases; unmatched junction bases: 5. This CDR3 contains 13 residues. This chain's CDR3 is CASTSTSVDTQYF. The CDR3 DNA reads TGTGCCAGCACTTCGACTAGCGTAGATACGCAGTATTTT.

Ten or more counts support this clonotype. The chain combines TRBV7-9 with TRBJ1-2; 9 bases match TRBD1. Germline V CDR1 and CDR2: SEHNR, FQNEAQ (reference sequence). V gave up 4 bases and J gave up 6 bases; unmatched junction bases: 6. The CDR3 runs 14 residues. The CDR3 is CASSSRQGGNGYTF. DNA of the CDR3: TGTGCCAGCAGCTCCAGACAGGGGGGGAATGGCTACACCTTC.